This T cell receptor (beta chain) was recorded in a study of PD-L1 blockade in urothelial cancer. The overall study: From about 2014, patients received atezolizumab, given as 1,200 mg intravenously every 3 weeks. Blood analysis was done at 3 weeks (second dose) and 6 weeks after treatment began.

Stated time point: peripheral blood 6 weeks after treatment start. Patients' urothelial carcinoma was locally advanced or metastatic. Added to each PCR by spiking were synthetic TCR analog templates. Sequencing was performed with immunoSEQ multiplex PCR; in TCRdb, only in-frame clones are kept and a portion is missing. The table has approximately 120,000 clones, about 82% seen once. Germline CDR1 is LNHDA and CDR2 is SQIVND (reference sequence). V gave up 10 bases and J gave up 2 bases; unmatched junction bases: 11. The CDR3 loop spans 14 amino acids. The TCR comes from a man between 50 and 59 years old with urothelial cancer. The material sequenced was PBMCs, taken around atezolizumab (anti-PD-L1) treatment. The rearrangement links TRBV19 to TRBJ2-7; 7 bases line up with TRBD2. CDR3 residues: CATRRGVTTYEQYF. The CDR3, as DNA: TGTGCCACCCGCCGGGGGGTTACAACCTACGAGCAGTACTTC.